This is a list of T cell receptor beta chains from one sample in a study of blood T cell repertoires in COVID-19. The method was immunoSEQ multiplex PCR; TCRdb's version includes in-frame clones alone and lacks a portion of them. The sample has 330,000 or so clones, 87% seen once. The specimen sequenced was peripheral blood. These receptors all come from a man aged 30 to 45 with COVID-19, enrolled during active disease. The conserved cysteine and the conserved F or W are not part of the CDR3 here. The D gene is left open where the match is weak. Clone sizes are given selectively: once, few, many, or a class where the clone is expanded.

V: TRBV5-6; D: TRBD2; size: -; J: TRBJ2-5; CDR3: ASKMIGTSGETQY
V: TRBV5-1; D: -; size: -; J: TRBJ2-7; CDR3: ASSLPRDRGAYEQY
V: TRBV6-4; D: TRBD2; size: -; J: TRBJ2-1; CDR3: ASSDGPGRGEQF
V: TRBV11-3; D: TRBD1; size: few; J: TRBJ1-3; CDR3: ASSRDRGNTIY
V: TRBV5-6; D: -; size: -; J: TRBJ2-7; CDR3: ASSLAGPYEQY
V: TRBV24-1; D: -; size: -; J: TRBJ1-5; CDR3: ATSDSQGNNQPQH
V: TRBV15; D: -; size: -; J: TRBJ1-3; CDR3: ATRQRTGSSGNTIY
V: TRBV7-9; D: -; size: once; J: TRBJ1-2; CDR3: ASSPQGFPSGYT
V: TRBV18; D: -; size: -; J: TRBJ2-2; CDR3: ASSPGGGLNTGELF
V: TRBV11-2; D: -; size: once; J: TRBJ2-7; CDR3: ASSPGNPRYEQY
V: TRBV24-1; D: TRBD2; size: -; J: TRBJ2-5; CDR3: ATSGLAGGHQETQY
V: TRBV9; D: TRBD2; size: -; J: TRBJ2-1; CDR3: ASSVGLRGLAGDEQF
V: TRBV9; D: TRBD1; size: -; J: TRBJ2-7; CDR3: ASSIGTGFGEQY
V: TRBV5-3; D: TRBD1; size: -; J: TRBJ2-7; CDR3: ACPRDRDYEQY
V: TRBV5-1; D: -; size: -; J: TRBJ2-1; CDR3: ASSLDTGNPYNEQF
V: TRBV9; D: TRBD1; size: once; J: TRBJ2-5; CDR3: ASSRTGRETQY
V: TRBV10-3; D: -; size: -; J: TRBJ2-1; CDR3: AIKEGNEQF
V: TRBV9; D: TRBD2; size: once; J: TRBJ2-1; CDR3: ASGRLAGGLSSYNEQF
V: TRBV2; D: -; size: -; J: TRBJ1-4; CDR3: ASSNLPSPNEKLF
V: TRBV6-2/TRBV6-3; D: -; size: -; J: TRBJ2-7; CDR3: ASSYRYSHYEQY
V: TRBV6-2/TRBV6-3; D: TRBD1; size: -; J: TRBJ1-5; CDR3: ASSSTGGLSHSNQPQH
V: TRBV2; D: -; size: few; J: TRBJ1-5; CDR3: ASSEALSYREGQPQH
V: TRBV9; D: -; size: -; J: TRBJ1-1; CDR3: ASSADSYTEAF
V: TRBV10-3; D: -; size: few; J: TRBJ1-5; CDR3: AIMAGPDQPQH
V: TRBV7-2; D: -; size: -; J: TRBJ2-1; CDR3: ASSLVSFVRHHSYNEQF
V: TRBV9; D: -; size: -; J: TRBJ1-1; CDR3: ASSVATGRVAF
V: TRBV4-1; D: TRBD2; size: -; J: TRBJ2-7; CDR3: ASSQGPFASGSRDEQY
V: TRBV28; D: -; size: -; J: TRBJ1-6; CDR3: ASSGRDNLAIPLH
V: TRBV18; D: -; size: -; J: TRBJ2-7; CDR3: ASSPDRSSYEQY
V: TRBV5-4; D: -; size: -; J: TRBJ2-7; CDR3: ASSLGGASGAYEQY
V: TRBV5-1; D: TRBD1; size: -; J: TRBJ1-2; CDR3: ASSLRQGNYGYT
V: TRBV28; D: -; size: -; J: TRBJ2-7; CDR3: ASSLPHSYEQY
V: TRBV5-1; D: TRBD2; size: -; J: TRBJ2-3; CDR3: ASSSGLAGISTDTQY
V: TRBV6-4; D: -; size: -; J: TRBJ1-1; CDR3: ASRATGLNTEAF
V: TRBV28; D: -; size: -; J: TRBJ1-1; CDR3: ASSPNTGINTEAF
V: TRBV7-2; D: TRBD1; size: -; J: TRBJ1-3; CDR3: ASSSTGGTGNTIY
V: TRBV24-1; D: TRBD1; size: -; J: TRBJ2-5; CDR3: ATSESGQAETQY